The rows below give T cell receptor beta chains drawn from one sample of a study of blood T cell repertoires in COVID-19. Some clones are missing from TCRdb's copy, which holds only in-frame ones; the method was immunoSEQ multiplex PCR. The sample includes hundreds of thousands of clones, over 75% of them seen just once. Sample: peripheral blood. Source of these receptors: a human donor in a cohort sampled during active COVID-19. CDR3s include the opening cysteine and the closing phenylalanine or tryptophan. Each record gives: CDR3 DNA, CDR3 protein, J gene, D gene, V gene, clone size. The D gene is left open where the match is weak. Some rows have no size entry. The others give once, few or many, or a class for an expanded clone.

TGTGCCAGCAGCCGACGGAGGGGCGGGTCGTCTGCTTTCTTT CASSRRRGGSSAFF TRBJ1-1 - TRBV3-1/TRBV3-2 -
TGTGCCAGCAGCCCTTCCTACAGGGGTGGCTACACCTTC CASSPSYRGGYTF TRBJ1-2 TRBD1 TRBV13 -
TGTGCCACCAGCAGAGCCGGCTATGGCTACACCTTC CATSRAGYGYTF TRBJ1-2 - TRBV15 -
TGTGCCAGCAGCGTAGACCTCCGCGGGGGCCCCCTGGGTGAGCAGTTCTTC CASSVDLRGGPLGEQFF TRBJ2-1 - TRBV9 -
TGCGCCAGCAGCCCTCACGGCGGGGGGGGAGCCTACAATGAGCAGTTCTTC CASSPHGGGGAYNEQFF TRBJ2-1 TRBD2 TRBV4-1 -
TGTGCCAGCAGCCTTGACGGAGCCTCCACAGATACGCAGTATTTT CASSLDGASTDTQYF TRBJ2-3 - TRBV7-3 many
TGTGCCAGCAGCCTACTCGGAGGAAATTACGAGCAGTACTTC CASSLLGGNYEQYF TRBJ2-7 - TRBV3-1/TRBV3-2 -
TGTGCCAGCAGGATACAGGGTGAGGAGCCCCAGCATTTT CASRIQGEEPQHF TRBJ1-5 - TRBV28 -
TGTGCCTGGAGTGTCCGGCAGACTATCTCCCTAGGCGGCTACACCTTC CAWSVRQTISLGGYTF TRBJ1-2 - TRBV30 -
TGTGCCAGCAGCGTAGCGGGGGTAGGGGAAAAACTGTTTTTT CASSVAGVGEKLFF TRBJ1-4 - TRBV9 -
TGTGCCCGAGGGGCAGGGGGTGACTCTGGGGCCAACGTCCTGACTTTC CARGAGGDSGANVLTF TRBJ2-6 TRBD1 TRBV11-2 -
TGTGCCAGCAGTCTCCTTCGGACAGGGGAAAGCTACACCTTC CASSLLRTGESYTF TRBJ1-2 TRBD1 TRBV27 once
TGCAGTGCTAGTGCTCAGGGGGCAGCCTACGAGCAGTACTTC CSASAQGAAYEQYF TRBJ2-7 TRBD1 TRBV20-1 -
TGTGCCAGCAGCGAAACCAGCGGGGGGGCCTTAAATGAGCAGTTCTTC CASSETSGGALNEQFF TRBJ2-1 TRBD2 TRBV7-3 -
TGTGCCAGCAGCCAAGTTCTGGGCGATTATCGAGGCTACACCTTC CASSQVLGDYRGYTF TRBJ1-2 - TRBV14 -
TGTGCCTGCGGGCGGGGGCAGCATACTGAAAAACTGTTTTTT CACGRGQHTEKLFF TRBJ1-4 - TRBV30 -
TGTGCCAGCAGTGAAGAATGGGACAAATACACCGGGGAGCTGTTTTTT CASSEEWDKYTGELFF TRBJ2-2 - TRBV2 -
TGTGCCAGCTCACCAGGGACAAGACTGTTTTTT CASSPGTRLFF TRBJ1-4 - TRBV18 -
TGTGCCTGGAGTGGTGGCAGCGCTTGGATATTC CAWSGGSAWIF TRBJ2-7 - TRBV30 -
TGTGCCAGCACCCGGGGGGGTGAGCAGTTCTTC CASTRGGEQFF TRBJ2-1 TRBD2 TRBV6-5 few
TGTGCCAGCAGCCTCCGGGACAGGGGTAACTATGGCTACACCTTC CASSLRDRGNYGYTF TRBJ1-2 TRBD1 TRBV2 -
TGCGCCAGCTCTTGGGGGGGTGCAGGGGGCATCAATCAGCCCCAGCATTTT CASSWGGAGGINQPQHF TRBJ1-5 TRBD1 TRBV4-1 few
TGTGCCAGCAGTCCGGGGGTCGGCGAGCAGTACTTC CASSPGVGEQYF TRBJ2-7 - TRBV7-8 -
TGCGCCAGCAGCCCGTCACATGACTCTGGGGCCAACGTCCTGACTTTC CASSPSHDSGANVLTF TRBJ2-6 - TRBV5-1 -
TGCGCCAGCGCTAAGGCGGGGACCCTGAGTCTAGAGACCCAGTACTTC CASAKAGTLSLETQYF TRBJ2-5 - TRBV5-1 once
TGTGCCAGCAGCCAAGATCTTACGCGGAACACAGATACGCAGTATTTT CASSQDLTRNTDTQYF TRBJ2-3 - TRBV14 -
TGTGCCAGCAGTTCCGGTCCCTATGGCTACACCTTC CASSSGPYGYTF TRBJ1-2 - TRBV27 -
TGTGCCAGTAGTACGACTAGCGGGGCGGAGACCCAGTACTTC CASSTTSGAETQYF TRBJ2-5 TRBD2 TRBV19 -
TGTGCCACCACGGGTTCGTTGGATACGCAGTATTTT CATTGSLDTQYF TRBJ2-3 - TRBV24-1 -
TGTGCCAGCAGCCAAGGGACGGGATGGGAGCAGTACTTC CASSQGTGWEQYF TRBJ2-7 - TRBV3-1/TRBV3-2 -
TGTGCCAGGCGGAAGGAGGGGCCCTATAATGAAAAACTGTTTTTT CARRKEGPYNEKLFF TRBJ1-4 - TRBV6-5 -
TGTGCCAGCAGTCGGGGCTACGAGCAGTACTTC CASSRGYEQYF TRBJ2-7 - TRBV6-5 -
TGTGCCAGTAGACAGGTGCTAGATGGCTACACCTTC CASRQVLDGYTF TRBJ1-2 - TRBV19 -
TGTGCCAGCTCACCGCAGACGGACAGAGTCGGAAATCAGCCCCAGCATTTT CASSPQTDRVGNQPQHF TRBJ1-5 - TRBV18 -
TGTGCCAGCAGCACAGAACGGACAGGCCAGGAGCAGTACTTC CASSTERTGQEQYF TRBJ2-7 TRBD1 TRBV7-2 -
TGTGCCACCAGTGATTTTTTTCAGGCTAGCACAGATACGCAGTATTTT CATSDFFQASTDTQYF TRBJ2-3 - TRBV24-1 -
TGTGCCAGCAGCTTGGGGACAGGGTGGGGGCAGCCCCAGCATTTT CASSLGTGWGQPQHF TRBJ1-5 TRBD1 TRBV5-6 -
TGCGCCAGCAGCCGGATTCGTGACAGGGCGGGCGAGCAGTACTTC CASSRIRDRAGEQYF TRBJ2-7 TRBD1 TRBV4-1 -
TGTGCCAGCAGCTCCCCTCGGGGGGACAATGAGCAGTTCTTC CASSSPRGDNEQFF TRBJ2-1 TRBD2 TRBV11-3 -
TGTGCCAGTAGTAAGGACAGGGGCCCGAACACTGAAGCTTTCTTT CASSKDRGPNTEAFF TRBJ1-1 TRBD1 TRBV19 -
TGTGCCAGCAGCTTAGTGCGTGCAACTAATGAAAAACTGTTTTTT CASSLVRATNEKLFF TRBJ1-4 - TRBV11-2 -
TGTGCCAGCGGCAGGGGGGACACTGAAGCTTTCTTT CASGRGDTEAFF TRBJ1-1 TRBD1 TRBV6-5 -
TGTGCCAGCAGTTACGAAAAGAGGACTGAAGCTTTCTTT CASSYEKRTEAFF TRBJ1-1 - TRBV6-5 -
TGTGCCAGCAGCTTAAGCGGGGGGATCTTAGATACGCAGTATTTT CASSLSGGILDTQYF TRBJ2-3 TRBD2 TRBV7-3 -
TGTGCCAGCAGCTTGGATCTCCTGGGGGGAGGAAGGACTGAAGCTTTCTTT CASSLDLLGGGRTEAFF TRBJ1-1 - TRBV5-8 -
TGTGCTAGTGGTTTGAACCCGACAGGGATGAACACTGAAGCTTTCTTT CASGLNPTGMNTEAFF TRBJ1-1 TRBD1 TRBV12-5 -
TGTGCCACCAGCGGGACAGGGCTGGATCAGCCCCAGCATTTT CATSGTGLDQPQHF TRBJ1-5 TRBD1 TRBV24-1 -
TGTGCCAGCTCACTCGGACTAGCGGGGGACGAGCAGTACTTC CASSLGLAGDEQYF TRBJ2-7 TRBD2 TRBV18 -
TGTGCCAGTACCAATGACAGGGGTAATAATTCACCCCTCCACTTT CASTNDRGNNSPLHF TRBJ1-6 TRBD1 TRBV19 -
TGTGCCAGTAGTACCGAGACATTTCCAACGGATACGCAGTATTTT CASSTETFPTDTQYF TRBJ2-3 - TRBV19 -
TGCGCCAGCAGCTTGGAGGAGGTCACTGAAGCTTTCTTT CASSLEEVTEAFF TRBJ1-1 - TRBV5-1 -
TGTGCCAGCAGCTCACGGGCGGGGAACATTCAGTACTTC CASSSRAGNIQYF TRBJ2-4 - TRBV5-8 -